One sample yielded the 32 T cell receptor beta chains listed below, sequenced in a study of T cell responses to AZD1222 COVID-19 vaccine. The repertoire was sequenced with immunoSEQ multiplex PCR; TCRdb's copy has only in-frame clones and lacks some. This table holds about 140,000 clones, around 90% found once. This specimen was peripheral blood, taken on day 0 of AZD1222 vaccination. These receptor sequences come from an adult in good health.

The CDR3 sequence: CAISKGTGGQETQYF. CDR3 in DNA: TGTGCCATCAGTAAAGGGACAGGGGGGCAAGAGACCCAGTACTTC. The V and J genes are TRBV10-3 and TRBJ2-5, with 11 bases fitting TRBD1. V was pared by 5 bases and J by 2 bases, with 4 bases of the junction left unmatched. The CDR3 is 15 amino acids. Germline assignment: CDR1 ENHRY and CDR2 SYGVKD.

V and J are TRBV11-2 and TRBJ1-2, with D perhaps matching TRBD1 (5 bases). CDR3 length: 13 amino acids. Germline V CDR1 and CDR2: SGHAT, FQNNGV. V was shortened by 1 base and J by 6 bases, with 9 bases between the two germline ends. In nucleotides, the CDR3 is TGTGCCAGCAGCTTAGGGGGCAGAAATGGCTACACCTTC. Protein: CASSLGGRNGYTF.

This rearrangement joins TRBV27 to TRBJ1-6; TRBD1 might be the D (6 bases). CDR3 size: 15 residues. V lost 5 bases, J lost 11 bases, and 19 bases lay in between. CDR1 is MNHEY, CDR2 SMNVEV, per germline (reference sequence). The CDR3 sequence is CASSELDRPGAPLHF. The CDR3 DNA reads as TGTGCCAGCAGTGAGCTTGACAGGCCCGGGGCACCCCTCCACTTT.

The chain combines TRBV4-1 with TRBJ1-1; TRBD1 matches 7 bases. Germline V gene data show CDR1 as MGHRA and CDR2 as YSYEKL. The CDR3 contains 14 residues. V was pared by 0 bases and J by 6 bases, with 4 bases of the junction left unmatched. The CDR3 region is CASSQDRGRAEAFF. The CDR3 nucleotides read TGCGCCAGCAGCCAAGACAGGGGGAGGGCTGAAGCTTTCTTT.

This chain uses TRBV19 with TRBJ1-3, with a tentative D call TRBD1 (5 bases). The CDR3 totals 15 residues. Trimming cost V 3 bases and J 0 bases, with 9 bases left between them. Germline loops: CDR1 LNHDA, CDR2 SQIVND (reference sequence). The DNA of the CDR3 is TGTGCCAGTAGTATCCCGACAGCCTCTGGAAACACCATATATTTT. It codes for CASSIPTASGNTIYF.

This clone was found a few times. The chain joins TRBV6-6 to TRBJ1-1, with a possible D match to TRBD1 (5 bases). Trimming shortened V by 8 bases and J by 4 bases, and 11 bases separated the two germline ends. Germline V gene lookup returns CDR1 MNHNY and CDR2 SVGAGI (reference sequence). This CDR3 has 12 residues. CDR3 in DNA: TGTGCCAGCCTCCCAGGGACCACTGAAGCTTTCTTT. Amino acid sequence: CASLPGTTEAFF.

This chain connects TRBV10-2 to TRBJ2-7; D possibly corresponds to TRBD2 (5 bases). V lost 3 bases and J lost 7, with 13 bases in between. Germline loops: CDR1 WSHSY, CDR2 SAAADI. This CDR3 region has 13 residues. Here the CDR3 DNA reads TGCGCCAGCAGTGAACTAGGATGGAAGGAGCAGTACTTC. Its translation is CASSELGWKEQYF.

The chain recombines TRBV9 with TRBJ1-2; TRBD1 is a possible D gene (5 bases). The V and J ends lost 0 bases and 8 bases respectively, with 17 bases between them. The germline CDR1 and CDR2 sequences are SGDLS and YYNGEE. The CDR3 totals 15 residues. The CDR3 region is CASSVGPSMRGGYTF. In DNA form, the CDR3 reads TGTGCCAGCAGCGTAGGCCCAAGCATGAGGGGAGGCTACACCTTC. The whole variable domain, remainder taken from reference TRBV9 and TRBJ1-2, is DSGVTQTPKHLITATGQRVTLRCSPRSGDLSVYWYQQSLDQGLQFLIQYYNGEERAKGNILERFSAQQFPDLHSELNLSSLELGDSALYFCASSVGPSMRGGYTFGSGTRLTVV.

This sequence joins TRBV7-2 and TRBJ2-5, with 9 bases that match TRBD1. Germline values: CDR1 SGHTA, CDR2 FQGNSA. J gave up 5 bases and V 3 bases, and 10 bases lay outside the gene matches. This CDR3 comprises 16 residues. The CDR3 loop reads CASSFGTGGEWETQYF. In DNA, the CDR3 is TGTGCCAGCAGCTTCGGTACAGGGGGCGAATGGGAGACCCAGTACTTC. Supplemented by reference TRBV7-2 and TRBJ2-5, the full variable domain reads GAGVSQSPSNKVTEKGKDVELRCDPISGHTALYWYRQSLGQGLEFLIYFQGNSAPDKSGLPSDRFSAERTGGSVSTLTIQRTQQEDSAVYLCASSFGTGGEWETQYFGPGTRLLVL.

The chain carries TRBV6-1 and TRBJ1-2; D gene uncertain. This CDR3 has 15 residues. Between the trimmed V and J ends, which lost 1 base and 0 bases, there was a span of 9 bases. Looked up from germline, CDR1 is MNHNS and CDR2 is SASEGT. The CDR3 reads CASSEGWGANYGYTF. The CDR3 DNA is TGTGCCAGCAGTGAAGGGTGGGGAGCTAACTATGGCTACACCTTC.

This sequence joins TRBV19 and TRBJ1-1, with TRBD1 as a possible D gene (5 bases). Trimming took off 7 bases at V and 4 bases at J, with 10 bases between the two ends. The germline gives CDR1 LNHDA, CDR2 SQIVND (reference sequence). The CDR3 sequence is 12 residues long. The chain's CDR3 is CASNRGSTEAFF. DNA for the CDR3: TGTGCCAGTAATCGGGGGAGCACTGAAGCTTTCTTT.

Turning to this clone: The same CDR3 also results from other DNA sequences found in this sample. This CDR3 is CASSQEGRGEAFF. For the CDR3, the DNA is TGTGCCAGCAGCCAAGAAGGTCGGGGAGAAGCTTTCTTT. The chain combines TRBV3-1 (or the pseudogene TRBV3-2) with TRBJ1-1; unclear D gene. The CDR3 runs to 13 residues. The ends were cut back, 0 bases at V and 8 bases at J, with 10 bases in the middle. Germline-derived CDR1 and CDR2 are LGHDT and YNNKEL (reference sequence).

This rearrangement joins TRBV19 to TRBJ1-1; TRBD1 matches 11 bases. V lost 5 bases, J lost 1 base, and 6 bases stayed unmatched. Germline CDR1 is LNHDA and CDR2 is SQIVND (reference sequence). The CDR3 is made up of 16 amino acids. The DNA of the CDR3 is TGTGCCAGTAGTCCGTGGACAGGGGGCAAGAACACTGAAGCTTTCTTT. Translating gives CASSPWTGGKNTEAFF.

This rearrangement joins TRBV5-5 to TRBJ2-1; 10 positions agree with TRBD2. This CDR3 has 16 residues. The J segment lost 8 bases and the V segment lost 0 bases, leaving 8 bases of the junction unmatched. Germline values: CDR1 SGHKS, CDR2 YYEKEE (reference sequence). CDR3 nucleotides: TGTGCCAGCAGCTTGGTAGCGGGAGGAACCAAGGATGAGCAGTTCTTC. Its translation is CASSLVAGGTKDEQFF.

The chain combines TRBV27 with TRBJ2-7; 10 nucleotides match TRBD2. Losses at the gene ends were 5 bases for V and 4 bases for J; bases not matched to a gene: 14. CDR3 length: 17 amino acids. Germline V lookup: CDR1 MNHEY, CDR2 SMNVEV (reference sequence). CDR3 region: CASSPRTSGGYRYEQYF. CDR3 DNA sequence: TGTGCCAGCAGTCCGCGGACTAGCGGCGGTTATCGGTACGAGCAGTACTTC.

The V gene is TRBV30, the J gene TRBJ1-4, with D maybe TRBD1 (5 bases). V was trimmed by 5 bases and J by 4 bases, leaving 17 bases between them. Germline-derived CDR1 and CDR2 are GTSNPN and SVGIG (reference sequence). CDR3 length: 15 residues. The CDR3 sequence is CAWLAQGAINEKLFF. The CDR3 DNA follows: TGTGCCTGGCTGGCCCAAGGGGCGATTAATGAAAAACTGTTTTTT. Looking up the rest from reference TRBV30 and TRBJ1-4 gives the full variable domain: SQTIHQWPATLVQPVGSPLSLECTVEGTSNPNLYWYRQAAGRGLQLLFYSVGIGQISSEVPQNLSASRPQDRQFILSSKKLLLSDSGFYLCAWLAQGAINEKLFFGSGTQLSVL.

The V gene is TRBV30, the J gene TRBJ1-1, with 7 positions matching TRBD1. This CDR3 is built from 13 residues. Germline trimming cut 5 bases from V and 9 bases from J; bases unmatched to any gene: 12. The germline CDR1 and CDR2 sequences are GTSNPN and SVGIG (reference sequence). CDR3 in amino acids: CAWDRGQYSKAFF. The CDR3 DNA reads TGTGCCTGGGATAGGGGACAGTATTCGAAAGCTTTCTTT.

The chain carries TRBV15 and TRBJ1-5; 7 bases are a match to TRBD1. This CDR3 contains 15 residues. V lost 5 bases to trimming and J lost 2 bases; unmatched junction nucleotides: 6. Germline V gene sequence: CDR1 LNHNV, CDR2 YYDKDF (reference sequence). The CDR3 DNA reads as TGTGCCACCAGCGCCCGACAGGGAGGCAATCAGCCCCAGCATTTT. Translated, it gives CATSARQGGNQPQHF.

This chain uses TRBV12-3 or TRBV12-4 with TRBJ2-2; D gene uncertain. This CDR3 has 13 amino acids. V was clipped by 2 bases and J by 7 bases, with 8 bases between them. The CDR3 DNA sequence: TGTGCCAGCAGTTTAAGAAGTGGCGGGGAGCTGTTTTTT. Its translation: CASSLRSGGELFF.

The chain is built from TRBV7-2 and TRBJ1-3; D may be TRBD1 (5 bases). Germline CDR1 is SGHTA and CDR2 is FQGNSA. Trimming left V 0 bases short and J 0 bases short, with 9 bases between. The CDR3 is 16 residues long. The CDR3: CASSLAQGHSGNTIYF. CDR3 nucleotides: TGTGCCAGCAGCTTAGCCCAGGGTCACTCTGGAAACACCATATATTTT.

V and J are TRBV15 and TRBJ2-7; TRBD2 matches at 7 bases. The junction had 9 bases not matched to a gene; V was cut back by 1 base and J by 3 bases. Germline V lookup: CDR1 LNHNV, CDR2 YYDKDF (reference sequence). This CDR3 is built from 16 residues. CDR3 loop: CATSRGRLAAHYEQYF. The CDR3 coding sequence is TGTGCCACCAGCAGAGGACGTCTAGCGGCGCACTACGAGCAGTACTTC.

V is TRBV6-5 and J is TRBJ1-3; TRBD1 agrees at 7 bases. The V and J ends lost 6 bases and 4 bases, in that order; junction bases with no gene match: 9. The CDR3 is 15 amino acids. Germline CDR1 is MNHEY and CDR2 is SVGAGI. The CDR3 DNA reads as TGTGCCAGCAGCACGACAGGGATGGGAGGAAACACCATATATTTT. This translates into CASSTTGMGGNTIYF.

The J gene is TRBJ1-4, the V gene TRBV4-3; weak D call: TRBD1 (5 bases). Germline CDR1 and CDR2: LGHNA and YSLEER. V lost 4 bases and J lost 0, with 12 bases in between. This CDR3 region has 16 residues. The CDR3 nucleotides read TGCGCCAGCAGCCCCCTGGCGACAGCAACTAATGAAAAACTGTTTTTT. As protein: CASSPLATATNEKLFF.

This clone was seen only once. The V gene is TRBV5-4, the J gene TRBJ1-2; D is possibly TRBD1 (6 bases). Between the trimmed V and J ends, which lost 0 bases and 4 bases, there was a span of 16 bases. The length of the CDR3 is 16 residues. Germline CDR1 reads SGHNT; CDR2 reads YYREEE (reference sequence). CDR3 bases: TGTGCCAGCAGCTTGGCCGGGGGCACGCGGGTCTATGGCTACACCTTC. Encoded protein: CASSLAGGTRVYGYTF.

The CDR3, as DNA: TGTGCCAGCAGTTTACATACCGGGACAGGGTCTTACGAGCAGTACTTC. Protein product: CASSLHTGTGSYEQYF. J is TRBJ2-7 and V is TRBV6-5; 9 bases agree with TRBD1. V shed 4 bases and J 4 bases; nucleotides not matched to a gene: 11. The CDR3 spans 16 residues. Germline CDR1 MNHEY, CDR2 SVGAGI.

This chain connects TRBV15 to TRBJ2-5; 11 nucleotides line up with TRBD2. The V and J ends lost 5 bases and 5 bases, in that order; junction bases with no gene match: 4. The germline CDR1 and CDR2 sequences are LNHNV and YYDKDF (reference sequence). CDR3 length equals 14 residues. The CDR3, as DNA: TGTGCCACCAGCGGACTAGCGGGTCGGGAGACCCAGTACTTC. It encodes CATSGLAGRETQYF.

This chain links TRBV19 with TRBJ1-5; TRBD1 is a possible D gene (5 bases). Trimming took 5 bases from V and 6 from J, leaving 14 bases between them. Germline CDR1 is LNHDA and CDR2 is SQIVND (reference sequence). This CDR3 has 14 residues. CDR3 region: CASSPSGGGQPQHF. In DNA, the CDR3 is TGTGCCAGTAGTCCATCGGGGGGGGGTCAGCCCCAGCATTTT.

The chain couples TRBV7-9 to TRBJ1-1; D is uncertain. This CDR3 spans 14 amino acids. Trimming shortened V by 4 bases and J by 1 base, and 10 bases separated the two germline ends. CDR1 is SEHNR, CDR2 FQNEAQ, per germline (reference sequence). DNA of the CDR3: TGTGCCAGCAGCTCTACACGGGCGAACACTGAAGCTTTCTTT. It codes for CASSSTRANTEAFF.

The chain employs TRBV6-5 and TRBJ2-1; D possibly corresponds to TRBD1 (6 bases). Germline V gene sequence: CDR1 MNHEY, CDR2 SVGAGI. V lost 6 bases and J 2 bases, leaving 11 bases between the germline ends. This CDR3 is 14 amino acids long. CDR3 loop: CASRGTLTYNEQFF. The CDR3 DNA reads as TGTGCCAGCAGGGGGACACTCACCTACAATGAGCAGTTCTTC.

The count of this clone is one. V is TRBV4-3 and J is TRBJ1-2; D possibly corresponds to TRBD1 (6 bases). The CDR3 length is 15 residues. CDR1 is LGHNA, CDR2 YSLEER, per germline. The V and J ends lost 5 bases and 2 bases respectively, with 15 bases between them. The chain's CDR3 is CASSGEQGRNYGYTF. In nucleotides, the CDR3 is TGCGCCAGCAGCGGAGAACAGGGACGCAACTATGGCTACACCTTC.

The V gene is TRBV29-1, the J gene TRBJ1-3, with 7 nucleotides matching TRBD1. The CDR3 contains 18 residues. Trimming at V came to 7 bases and at J to 0 bases, leaving 18 bases not matched to a gene. In germline, CDR1 is SQVTM, CDR2 ANQGSEA. The DNA for the CDR3 is TGCAGCGCCGAGGGGGCAGGGGGGCCGATGAGCTCTGGAAACACCATATATTTT. Amino acid sequence: CSAEGAGGPMSSGNTIYF.

This chain joins TRBV19 and TRBJ1-4, with D possibly TRBD1 on 6 matching bases. This CDR3 has 14 amino acids. The V and J ends lost 6 bases and 4 bases respectively, with 12 bases between them. Germline V gives CDR1 LNHDA, CDR2 SQIVND (reference sequence). In nucleotides, the CDR3 is TGTGCCAGTAGCCAGGGGTTGGGTAATGAAAAACTGTTTTTT. It specifies CASSQGLGNEKLFF.